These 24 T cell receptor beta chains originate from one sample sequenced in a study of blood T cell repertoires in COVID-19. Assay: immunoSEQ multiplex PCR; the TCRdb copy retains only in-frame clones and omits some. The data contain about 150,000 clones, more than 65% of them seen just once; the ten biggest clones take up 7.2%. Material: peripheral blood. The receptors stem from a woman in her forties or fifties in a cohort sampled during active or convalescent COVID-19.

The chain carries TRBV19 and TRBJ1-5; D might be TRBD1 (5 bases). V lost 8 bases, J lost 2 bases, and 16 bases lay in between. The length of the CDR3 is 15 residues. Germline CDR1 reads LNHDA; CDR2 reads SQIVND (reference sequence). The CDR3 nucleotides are TGTGCCAGTGCCCTCGCCGGGGGGGGCAATCAGCCCCAGCATTTT. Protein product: CASALAGGGNQPQHF.

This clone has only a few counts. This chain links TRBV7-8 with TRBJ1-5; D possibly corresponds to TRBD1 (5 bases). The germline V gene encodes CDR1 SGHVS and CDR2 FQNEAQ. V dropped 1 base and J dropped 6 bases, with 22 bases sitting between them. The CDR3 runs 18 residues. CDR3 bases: TGTGCCAGCAGCTTAGTGGATGGTCAGGGCGGTTTCACTCAGCCCCAGCATTTT. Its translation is CASSLVDGQGGFTQPQHF.

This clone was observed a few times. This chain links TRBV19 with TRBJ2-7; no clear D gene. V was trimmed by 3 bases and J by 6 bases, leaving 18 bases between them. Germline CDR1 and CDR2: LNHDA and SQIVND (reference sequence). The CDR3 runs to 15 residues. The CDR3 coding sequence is TGTGCCAGTAGTATCTCCAAAACGGGTCGTCCCGAGCAGTACTTC. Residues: CASSISKTGRPEQYF.

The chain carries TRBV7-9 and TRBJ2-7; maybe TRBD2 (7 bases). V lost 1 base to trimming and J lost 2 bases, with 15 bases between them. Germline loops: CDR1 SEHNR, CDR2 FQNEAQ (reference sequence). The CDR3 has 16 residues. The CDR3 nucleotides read TGTGCCAGCAGCTTAGGTACCGGGGGGCAAACCTACGAGCAGTACTTC. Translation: CASSLGTGGQTYEQYF.

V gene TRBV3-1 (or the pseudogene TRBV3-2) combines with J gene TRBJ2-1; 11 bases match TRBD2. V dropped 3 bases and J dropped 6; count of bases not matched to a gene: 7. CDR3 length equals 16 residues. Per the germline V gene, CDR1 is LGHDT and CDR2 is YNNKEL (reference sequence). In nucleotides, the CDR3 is TGTGCCAGCAGCCAGGCGTATAGCGGGGGGGCCAATGAGCAGTTCTTC. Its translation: CASSQAYSGGANEQFF.

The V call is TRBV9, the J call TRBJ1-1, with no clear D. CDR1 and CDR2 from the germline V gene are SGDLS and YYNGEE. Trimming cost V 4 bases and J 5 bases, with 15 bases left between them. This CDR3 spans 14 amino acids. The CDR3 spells CASSRDGSETEAFF. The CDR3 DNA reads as TGTGCCAGCAGCCGCGATGGGAGCGAGACTGAAGCTTTCTTT.

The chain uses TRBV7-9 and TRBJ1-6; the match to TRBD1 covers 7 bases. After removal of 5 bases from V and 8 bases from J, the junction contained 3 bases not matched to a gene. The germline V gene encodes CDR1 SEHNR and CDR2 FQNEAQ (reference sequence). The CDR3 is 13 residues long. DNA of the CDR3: TGTGCCAGCAGCCCGGGGACAGATTCACCCCTCCACTTT. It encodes CASSPGTDSPLHF.

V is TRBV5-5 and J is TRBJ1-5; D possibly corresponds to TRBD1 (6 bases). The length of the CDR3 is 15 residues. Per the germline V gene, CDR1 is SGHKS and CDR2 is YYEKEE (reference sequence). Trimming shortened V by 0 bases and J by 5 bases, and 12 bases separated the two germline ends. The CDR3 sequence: CASSLGGPLDQPQHF. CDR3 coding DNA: TGTGCCAGCAGCTTGGGGGGGCCCCTTGATCAGCCCCAGCATTTT.

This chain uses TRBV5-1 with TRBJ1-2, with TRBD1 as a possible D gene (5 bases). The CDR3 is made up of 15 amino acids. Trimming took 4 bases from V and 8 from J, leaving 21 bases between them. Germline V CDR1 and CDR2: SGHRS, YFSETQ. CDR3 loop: CASSPLGGTSRGYTF. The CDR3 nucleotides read TGCGCCAGCAGCCCTTTGGGTGGGACTTCACGGGGCTACACCTTC.

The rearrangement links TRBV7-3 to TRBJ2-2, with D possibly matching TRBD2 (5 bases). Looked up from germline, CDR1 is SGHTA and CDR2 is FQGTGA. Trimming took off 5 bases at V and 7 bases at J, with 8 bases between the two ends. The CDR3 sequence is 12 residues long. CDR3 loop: CASSADYGELFF. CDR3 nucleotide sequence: TGTGCCAGCAGCGCCGACTACGGGGAGCTGTTTTTT.

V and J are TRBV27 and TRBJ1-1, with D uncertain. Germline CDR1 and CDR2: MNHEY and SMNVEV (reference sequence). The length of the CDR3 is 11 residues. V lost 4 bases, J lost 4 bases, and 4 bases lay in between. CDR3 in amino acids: CASSSITEAFF. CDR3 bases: TGTGCCAGCAGTTCCATCACTGAAGCTTTCTTT.

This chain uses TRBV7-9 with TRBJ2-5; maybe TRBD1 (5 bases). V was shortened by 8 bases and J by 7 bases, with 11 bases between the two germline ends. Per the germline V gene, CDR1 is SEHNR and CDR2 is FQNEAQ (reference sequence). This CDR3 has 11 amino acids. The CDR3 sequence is CASLGRGTQYF. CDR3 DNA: TGTGCCAGCTTGGGAAGGGGGACCCAGTACTTC.

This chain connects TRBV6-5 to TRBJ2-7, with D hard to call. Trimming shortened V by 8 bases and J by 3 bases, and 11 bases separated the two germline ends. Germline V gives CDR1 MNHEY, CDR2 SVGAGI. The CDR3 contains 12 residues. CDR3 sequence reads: CASVASNYEQYF. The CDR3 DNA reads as TGTGCCAGCGTGGCATCCAACTACGAGCAGTACTTC.

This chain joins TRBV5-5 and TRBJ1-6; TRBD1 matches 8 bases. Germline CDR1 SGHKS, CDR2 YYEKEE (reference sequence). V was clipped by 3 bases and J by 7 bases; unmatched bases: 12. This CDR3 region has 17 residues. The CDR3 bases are TGTGCCAGCAGCTGGGAAGCAGGGGGCGCGGGGAATTCACCCCTCCACTTT. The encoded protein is CASSWEAGGAGNSPLHF. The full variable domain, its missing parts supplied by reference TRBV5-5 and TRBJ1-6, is DAGVTQSPTHLIKTRGQQVTLRCSPISGHKSVSWYQQVLGQGPQFIFQYYEKEERGRGNFPDRFSARQFPNYSSELNVNALLLGDSALYLCASSWEAGGAGNSPLHFGNGTRLTVT.

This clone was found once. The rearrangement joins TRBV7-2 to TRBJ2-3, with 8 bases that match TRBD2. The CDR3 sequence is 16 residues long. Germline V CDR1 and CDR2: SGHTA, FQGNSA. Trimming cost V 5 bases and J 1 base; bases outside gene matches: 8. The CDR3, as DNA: TGTGCCAGCAGCCGCAGAACGGGGGGGCGCACAGATACGCAGTATTTT. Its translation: CASSRRTGGRTDTQYF.

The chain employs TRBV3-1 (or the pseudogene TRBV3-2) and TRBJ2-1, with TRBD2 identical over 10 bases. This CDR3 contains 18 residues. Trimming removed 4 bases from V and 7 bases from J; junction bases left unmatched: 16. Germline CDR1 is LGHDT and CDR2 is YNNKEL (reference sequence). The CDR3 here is CASSPTGSGTSAGNEQFF. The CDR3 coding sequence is TGTGCCAGCAGCCCGACCGGGTCCGGGACTAGCGCTGGAAATGAGCAGTTCTTC.

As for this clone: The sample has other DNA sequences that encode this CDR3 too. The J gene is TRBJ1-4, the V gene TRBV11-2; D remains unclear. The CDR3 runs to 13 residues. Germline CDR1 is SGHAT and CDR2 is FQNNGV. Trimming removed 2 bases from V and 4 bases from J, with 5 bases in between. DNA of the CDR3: TGTGCCAGCAGCTTACTGAGTAATGAAAAACTGTTTTTT. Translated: CASSLLSNEKLFF.

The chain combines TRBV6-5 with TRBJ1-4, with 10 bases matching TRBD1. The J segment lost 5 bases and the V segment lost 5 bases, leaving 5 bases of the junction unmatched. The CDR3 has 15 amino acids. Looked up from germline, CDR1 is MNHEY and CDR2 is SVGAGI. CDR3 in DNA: TGTGCCAGCAGTCCAGGACAGGGGGGGAATGAAAAACTGTTTTTT. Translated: CASSPGQGGNEKLFF.

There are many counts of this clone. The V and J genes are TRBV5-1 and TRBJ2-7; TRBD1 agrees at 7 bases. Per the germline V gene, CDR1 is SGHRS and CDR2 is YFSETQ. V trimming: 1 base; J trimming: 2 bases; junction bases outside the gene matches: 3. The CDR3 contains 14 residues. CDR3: CASSLTGVAYEQYF. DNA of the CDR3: TGCGCCAGCAGCTTGACAGGGGTGGCCTACGAGCAGTACTTC. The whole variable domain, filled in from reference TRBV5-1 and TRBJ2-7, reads KAGVTQTPRYLIKTRGQQVTLSCSPISGHRSVSWYQQTPGQGLQFLFEYFSETQRNKGNFPGRFSGRQFSNSRSEMNVSTLELGDSALYLCASSLTGVAYEQYFGPGTRLTVT.

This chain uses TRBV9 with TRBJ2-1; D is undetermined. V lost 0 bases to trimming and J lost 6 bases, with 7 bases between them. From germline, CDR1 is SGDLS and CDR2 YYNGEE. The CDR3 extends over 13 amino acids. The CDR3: CASSVDVANEQFF. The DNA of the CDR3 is TGTGCCAGCAGCGTAGATGTAGCCAATGAGCAGTTCTTC.

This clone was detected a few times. In DNA form, the CDR3 reads TGTGCCAGTAGTGTCAGGGTTCCGGGCTCCTACAATGAGCAGTTCTTC. Residues: CASSVRVPGSYNEQFF. J is TRBJ2-1 and V is TRBV19; perhaps TRBD1 as D (5 bases). Trimming cost V 5 bases and J 0 bases, with 14 bases left between them. The CDR3 runs 16 residues. CDR1 and CDR2 from the germline V gene are LNHDA and SQIVND (reference sequence).

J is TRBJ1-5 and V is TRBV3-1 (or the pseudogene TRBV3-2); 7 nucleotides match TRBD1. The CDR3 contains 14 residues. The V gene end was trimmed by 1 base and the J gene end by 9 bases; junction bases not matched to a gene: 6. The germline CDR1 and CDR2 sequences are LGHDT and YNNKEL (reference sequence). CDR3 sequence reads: CASSQGTGQGPQHF. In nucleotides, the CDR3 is TGTGCCAGCAGCCAAGGGACAGGCCAAGGGCCCCAGCATTTT.

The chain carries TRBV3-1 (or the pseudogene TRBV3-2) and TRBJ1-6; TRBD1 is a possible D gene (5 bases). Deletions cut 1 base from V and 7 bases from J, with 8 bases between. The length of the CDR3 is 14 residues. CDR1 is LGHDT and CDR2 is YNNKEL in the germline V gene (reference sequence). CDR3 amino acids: CASSQVRVNSPLHF. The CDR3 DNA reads TGTGCCAGCAGCCAAGTCAGGGTCAATTCACCCCTCCACTTT.

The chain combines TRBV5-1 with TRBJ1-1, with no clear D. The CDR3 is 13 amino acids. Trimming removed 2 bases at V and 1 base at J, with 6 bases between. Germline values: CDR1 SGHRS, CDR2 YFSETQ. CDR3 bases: TGCGCCAGCAGCTTTAGCGGGAACACTGAAGCTTTCTTT. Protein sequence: CASSFSGNTEAFF.